These 4 T cell receptor beta chains originate from one sample sequenced in a study of T cell responses to AZD1222 COVID-19 vaccine. Profiling relied on immunoSEQ multiplex PCR, and the TCRdb table lists in-frame clones only, not all of them. Here the sample spans 100,000 to 130,000 clones, 87% being singletons. The sample consisted of peripheral blood, taken on day 0 of AZD1222 vaccination. The receptors stem from an adult in good health.

The gene calls are TRBV20-1 and TRBJ1-2; the match to TRBD1 covers 10 bases. The CDR3 extends over 15 amino acids. Germline assignment: CDR1 DFQATT and CDR2 SNEGSKA (reference sequence). After removal of 3 bases from V and 2 bases from J, the junction contained 6 bases not matched to a gene. This CDR3 reads CSASHTDRGNYGYTF. The CDR3 DNA reads as TGCAGTGCTAGTCATACGGACAGGGGGAACTATGGCTACACCTTC.

The genes are TRBV7-2 and TRBJ1-5, with D uncertain. Germline CDR1 reads SGHTA; CDR2 reads FQGNSA. This CDR3 has 17 amino acids. V was clipped by 6 bases and J by 1 base, with 19 bases between them. Here the CDR3 DNA reads TGTGCCAGCAGTTGTCTGACCCAGACCTTAAGCAATCAGCCCCAGCATTTT. Residues: CASSCLTQTLSNQPQHF. Combining the CDR3 with reference TRBV7-2 and TRBJ1-5 gives the whole variable domain GAGVSQSPSNKVTEKGKDVELRCDPISGHTALYWYRQSLGQGLEFLIYFQGNSAPDKSGLPSDRFSAERTGGSVSTLTIQRTQQEDSAVYLCASSCLTQTLSNQPQHFGDGTRLSIL.

This chain uses TRBV29-1 with TRBJ2-1; possibly TRBD1 for D (6 bases). Trimming pared 7 bases from V and 6 bases from J, leaving 19 bases between. This CDR3 contains 14 residues. Germline CDR1 and CDR2: SQVTM and ANQGSEA. CDR3 coding DNA: TGCAGCGGGATTTCGGGACACTTAAGCAATGAGCAGTTCTTC. This translates into CSGISGHLSNEQFF.

This chain connects TRBV30 to TRBJ1-2, with D perhaps TRBD1 (6 bases). The CDR3 is made up of 13 amino acids. Germline V CDR1 and CDR2: GTSNPN, SVGIG (reference sequence). CDR3 sequence reads: CAGGGPPNYGYTF. The CDR3 bases are TGTGCGGGGGGGGGCCCCCCTAACTATGGCTACACCTTC.